A selection of T cell receptor beta chains follows, all from one sample in a study of blood T cell repertoires in COVID-19. Repertoires were generated with immunoSEQ multiplex PCR, while TCRdb's copy carries only in-frame clones and drops some. The sample has 50,000 to 70,000 clones, roughly two thirds seen once; the top ten hold approximately 51%. The specimen was PBMCs or T cells enriched from blood (not recorded which). The receptors originated from a woman aged 60 to 75 who had been exposed to COVID-19. Both conserved end residues are part of each CDR3. D genes are given only for firm matches. Clone size is shown for a subset of rows, as once, few, many or a class of expanded clone.

D gene | J gene | V gene | clone size | CDR3 protein | CDR3 DNA
. | TRBJ1-2 | TRBV3-1/TRBV3-2 | . | CASSRDTGYTF | TGTGCCAGCAGCCGGGACACAGGCTACACCTTC
TRBD1 | TRBJ1-4 | TRBV9 | . | CASSPSDRERLFF | TGTGCCAGCAGCCCCTCGGACAGGGAACGACTGTTTTTT
TRBD1 | TRBJ2-7 | TRBV18 | few | CASSQSRRDRSIEQYF | TGTGCCAGCTCGCAAAGCCGGCGGGACAGGTCTATTGAGCAGTACTTC
. | TRBJ2-3 | TRBV5-1 | . | CASSRRLEGADTQYF | TGCGCCAGCAGCCGACGATTGGAGGGCGCAGATACGCAGTATTTT
. | TRBJ2-1 | TRBV15 | . | CAASGAGPRGNEQFF | TGTGCGGCTAGCGGCGCGGGCCCAAGGGGGAATGAGCAGTTCTTC
TRBD2 | TRBJ2-7 | TRBV9 | . | CASSVRSSGSDEQYF | TGTGCCAGCAGCGTCAGGTCTAGCGGGAGCGACGAGCAGTACTTC
TRBD2 | TRBJ2-2 | TRBV9 | . | CASSVTSGGMDGELFF | TGTGCCAGCAGCGTAACTAGCGGGGGGATGGACGGGGAGCTGTTTTTT
. | TRBJ2-7 | TRBV3-1/TRBV3-2 | . | CASSQVSYEQYF | TGTGCCAGCAGCCAAGTTAGCTACGAGCAGTACTTC
. | TRBJ1-1 | TRBV4-3 | . | CASSPGLQGTEAFF | TGCGCCAGCAGCCCCGGACTCCAAGGCACTGAAGCTTTCTTT
TRBD1 | TRBJ2-1 | TRBV30 | . | CAWSHRDSRLNEQFF | TGTGCCTGGAGCCACCGGGACAGTAGACTCAATGAGCAGTTCTTC
TRBD1 | TRBJ1-5 | TRBV6-2/TRBV6-3 | . | CASSYSTGSSNQPQHF | TGTGCCAGCAGTTACTCGACAGGGAGTAGCAATCAGCCCCAGCATTTT
. | TRBJ2-3 | TRBV7-2 | . | CASSFDGLRGDTQYF | TGTGCCAGCAGCTTTGATGGACTCAGGGGAGATACGCAGTATTTT
. | TRBJ1-1 | TRBV27 | . | CASRSVMNTEAFF | TGTGCCAGCAGAAGCGTCATGAACACTGAAGCTTTCTTT
TRBD1 | TRBJ1-2 | TRBV15 | . | CATSRPGTGGGYTF | TGTGCCACCAGCAGACCCGGGACAGGGGGCGGCTACACCTTC
. | TRBJ1-2 | TRBV6-6 | . | CASSYKELTDF | TGTGCCAGCAGTTACAAGGAGCTGACAGACTTC
TRBD2 | TRBJ2-2 | TRBV6-5 | . | CASRLSGMDTGELFF | TGTGCCAGCAGACTCAGCGGGATGGACACCGGGGAGCTGTTTTTT
. | TRBJ2-3 | TRBV3-1/TRBV3-2 | . | CASSQDKEGLDTQYF | TGTGCCAGCAGCCAAGATAAAGAGGGATTAGATACGCAGTATTTT
. | TRBJ2-3 | TRBV7-2 | . | CASSLVPALGPDTQYF | TGTGCCAGCAGCTTAGTTCCAGCCCTGGGCCCAGATACGCAGTATTTT
. | TRBJ1-5 | TRBV27 | . | CASSLAVNQPQHF | TGTGCCAGCAGTTTAGCGGTCAATCAGCCCCAGCATTTT
TRBD2 | TRBJ2-7 | TRBV27 | . | CASSLWGGLKYF | TGTGCCAGCAGTTTATGGGGGGGACTCAAGTACTTC
. | TRBJ2-3 | TRBV4-3 | . | CASSQGGLGTDTQYF | TGCGCCAGCAGCCAAGGGGGGCTCGGCACAGATACGCAGTATTTT
TRBD1 | TRBJ1-5 | TRBV6-5 | . | CASNPTGGGNQPQHF | TGTGCCAGCAACCCGACAGGGGGGGGTAATCAGCCCCAGCATTTT
. | TRBJ1-3 | TRBV5-5 | few | CASSLAGGFIGNTIYF | TGTGCCAGCAGCTTGGCCGGCGGCTTCATCGGAAACACCATATATTTT
. | TRBJ2-1 | TRBV11-2 | . | CASSDRTVSSYNEQFF | TGTGCCAGCAGCGACAGGACTGTTAGCTCCTACAATGAGCAGTTCTTC
TRBD1 | TRBJ1-2 | TRBV3-1/TRBV3-2 | . | CASSRVQGTSYGYTF | TGTGCCAGCAGCCGAGTACAGGGGACTTCCTATGGCTACACCTTC
. | TRBJ1-2 | TRBV18 | . | CASSPGGADYGYTF | TGTGCCAGCTCACCAGGCGGGGCTGACTATGGCTACACCTTC
TRBD2 | TRBJ2-3 | TRBV7-9 | few | CASSPVGGGSTDTQYF | TGTGCCAGCAGCCCTGTCGGCGGGGGGAGCACAGATACGCAGTATTTT
TRBD1 | TRBJ1-5 | TRBV19 | . | CASATGEQPQHF | TGTGCCAGTGCTACAGGGGAACAGCCCCAGCATTTT
. | TRBJ2-3 | TRBV5-1 | few | CASSLDGRGTDTQYF | TGCGCCAGCAGCTTGGATGGGCGGGGTACAGATACGCAGTATTTT
TRBD1 | TRBJ1-2 | TRBV6-5 | . | CASKTGQSNYGYTF | TGTGCCAGCAAAACGGGACAGTCTAACTATGGCTACACCTTC
. | TRBJ1-5 | TRBV19 | . | CASRESARGDQPQHF | TGTGCCAGTAGAGAGAGCGCCAGGGGCGATCAGCCCCAGCATTTT
TRBD2 | TRBJ2-1 | TRBV3-1/TRBV3-2 | . | CASSEAGGPHEQFF | TGTGCCAGCAGCGAAGCGGGGGGGCCGCATGAGCAGTTCTTC
. | TRBJ1-5 | TRBV5-6 | . | CASSSGLYSNQPQHF | TGTGCCAGCAGCTCTGGACTGTATAGCAATCAGCCCCAGCATTTT
. | TRBJ1-5 | TRBV2 | . | CASRVDGGNQPQHF | TGTGCCAGCAGGGTGGACGGGGGCAATCAGCCCCAGCATTTT
. | TRBJ1-4 | TRBV5-5 | . | CASSPEGETNEKLFF | TGTGCCAGCAGCCCAGAGGGGGAGACTAATGAAAAACTGTTTTTT
. | TRBJ2-1 | TRBV7-3 | . | CASSLFGNEQFF | TGTGCCAGCAGCTTATTCGGCAATGAGCAGTTCTTC
TRBD1 | TRBJ1-2 | TRBV7-9 | . | CAGSGDRGYGYTF | TGTGCCGGATCAGGGGACAGGGGCTATGGCTACACCTTC